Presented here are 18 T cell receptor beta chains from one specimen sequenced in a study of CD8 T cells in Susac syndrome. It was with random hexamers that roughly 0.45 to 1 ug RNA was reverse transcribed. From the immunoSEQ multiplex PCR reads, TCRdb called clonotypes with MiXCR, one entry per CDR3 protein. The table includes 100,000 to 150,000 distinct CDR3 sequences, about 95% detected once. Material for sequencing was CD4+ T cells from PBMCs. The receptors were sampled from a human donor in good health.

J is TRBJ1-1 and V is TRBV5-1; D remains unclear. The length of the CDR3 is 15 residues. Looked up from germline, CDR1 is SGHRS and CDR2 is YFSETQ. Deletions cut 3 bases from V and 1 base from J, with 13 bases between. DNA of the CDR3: TGCGCCAGCAGCTCAGACCCACTCCCGAACACTGAAGCTTTCTTT. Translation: CASSSDPLPNTEAFF.

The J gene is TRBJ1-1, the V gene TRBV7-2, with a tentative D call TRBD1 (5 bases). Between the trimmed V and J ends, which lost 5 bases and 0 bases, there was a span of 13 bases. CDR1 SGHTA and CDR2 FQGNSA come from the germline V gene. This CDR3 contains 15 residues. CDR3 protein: CASSPRGRMNTEAFF. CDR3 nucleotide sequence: TGTGCCAGCAGCCCCCGGGGGAGGATGAACACTGAAGCTTTCTTT. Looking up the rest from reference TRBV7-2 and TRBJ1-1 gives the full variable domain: GAGVSQSPSNKVTEKGKDVELRCDPISGHTALYWYRQSLGQGLEFLIYFQGNSAPDKSGLPSDRFSAERTGGSVSTLTIQRTQQEDSAVYLCASSPRGRMNTEAFFGQGTRLTVV.

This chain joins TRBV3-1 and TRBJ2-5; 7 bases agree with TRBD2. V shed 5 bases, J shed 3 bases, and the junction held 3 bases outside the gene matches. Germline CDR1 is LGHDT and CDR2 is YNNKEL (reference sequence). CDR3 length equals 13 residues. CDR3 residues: CASSALAEETQYF. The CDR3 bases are TGTGCCAGCAGCGCCCTAGCGGAAGAGACCCAGTACTTC.

The CDR3 DNA follows: TGTGCCAGCGGGGGGGCTCCAGGAACTAATGAAAAACTGTTTTTT. Its translation: CASGGAPGTNEKLFF. The V call is TRBV2, the J call TRBJ1-4, with D perhaps TRBD1 (6 bases). The CDR3 has 15 amino acids. Germline V CDR1 and CDR2: SNHLY, FYNNEI. V was shortened by 8 bases and J by 1 base, with 14 bases between the two germline ends.

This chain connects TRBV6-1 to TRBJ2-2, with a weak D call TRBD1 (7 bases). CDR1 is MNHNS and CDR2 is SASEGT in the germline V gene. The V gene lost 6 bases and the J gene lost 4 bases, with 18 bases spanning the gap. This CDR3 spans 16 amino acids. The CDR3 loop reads CASSPGGHPSTGELFF. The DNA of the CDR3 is TGTGCCAGCAGCCCAGGGGGGCACCCGAGCACCGGGGAGCTGTTTTTT.

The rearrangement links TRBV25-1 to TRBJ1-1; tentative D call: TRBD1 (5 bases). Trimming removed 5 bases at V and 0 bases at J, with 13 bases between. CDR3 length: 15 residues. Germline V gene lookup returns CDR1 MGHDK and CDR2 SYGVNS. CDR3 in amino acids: CASSPSGAMNTEAFF. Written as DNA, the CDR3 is TGTGCCAGCAGTCCCTCCGGGGCCATGAACACTGAAGCTTTCTTT. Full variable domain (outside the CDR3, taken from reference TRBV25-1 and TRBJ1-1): EADIYQTPRYLVIGTGKKITLECSQTMGHDKMYWYQQDPGMELHLIHYSYGVNSTEKGDLSSESTVSRIRTEHFPLTLESARPSHTSQYLCASSPSGAMNTEAFFGQGTRLTVV.

The CDR3 sequence is CASSSGTGNMNTEAFF. DNA for the CDR3: TGTGCCAGCAGCTCTGGGACAGGGAATATGAACACTGAAGCTTTCTTT. The J gene is TRBJ1-1, the V gene TRBV3-1; 9 nucleotides line up with TRBD1. Germline V gene sequence: CDR1 LGHDT, CDR2 YNNKEL (reference sequence). Trimming removed 5 bases from V and 0 bases from J; junction bases left unmatched: 7. The CDR3 totals 16 residues.

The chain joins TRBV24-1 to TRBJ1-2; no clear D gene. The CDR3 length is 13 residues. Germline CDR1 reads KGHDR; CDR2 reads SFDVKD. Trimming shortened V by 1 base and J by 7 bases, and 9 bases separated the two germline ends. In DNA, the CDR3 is TGTGCCACCAGTGATTTCCGAGCGGGTGGCTACACCTTC. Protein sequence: CATSDFRAGGYTF.

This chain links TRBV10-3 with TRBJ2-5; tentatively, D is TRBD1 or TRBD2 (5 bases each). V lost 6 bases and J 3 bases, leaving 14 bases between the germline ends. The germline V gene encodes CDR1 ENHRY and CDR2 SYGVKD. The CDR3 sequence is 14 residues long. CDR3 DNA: TGTGCCATCAGAGGGACCGGTCTTGAAGAGACCCAGTACTTC. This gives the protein CAIRGTGLEETQYF.

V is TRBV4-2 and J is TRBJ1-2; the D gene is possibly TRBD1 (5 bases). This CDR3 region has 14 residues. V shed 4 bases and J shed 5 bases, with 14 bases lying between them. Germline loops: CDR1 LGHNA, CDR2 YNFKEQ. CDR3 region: CASSPSGDSYGYTF. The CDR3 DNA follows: TGTGCCAGCAGCCCGTCGGGGGACTCTTATGGCTACACCTTC.

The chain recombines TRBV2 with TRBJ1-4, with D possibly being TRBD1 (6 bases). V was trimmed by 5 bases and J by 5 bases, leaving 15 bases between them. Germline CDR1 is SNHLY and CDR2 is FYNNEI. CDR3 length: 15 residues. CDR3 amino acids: CASSPLTGRNEKLFF. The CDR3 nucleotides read TGTGCCAGCAGTCCTCTCACAGGGCGGAATGAAAAACTGTTTTTT.

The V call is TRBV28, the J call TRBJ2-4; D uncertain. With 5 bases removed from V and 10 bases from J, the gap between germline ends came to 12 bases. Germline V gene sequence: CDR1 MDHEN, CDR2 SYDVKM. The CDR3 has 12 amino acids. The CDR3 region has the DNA TGTGCCAGCAGTCTCCTTTTTCAGATTCAGTACTTC. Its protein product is CASSLLFQIQYF.

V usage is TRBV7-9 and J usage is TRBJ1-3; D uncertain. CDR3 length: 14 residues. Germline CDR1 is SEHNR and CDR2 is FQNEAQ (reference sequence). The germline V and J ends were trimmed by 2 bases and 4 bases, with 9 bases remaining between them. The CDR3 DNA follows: TGTGCCAGCAGCTTAAAAGCTCCGGGAAACACCATATATTTT. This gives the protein CASSLKAPGNTIYF.

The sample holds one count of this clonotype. The CDR3 protein is CASSQLGGAYNEQFF. The CDR3, as DNA: TGTGCCAGCAGCCAATTGGGGGGTGCCTACAATGAGCAGTTCTTC. The chain recombines TRBV3-1 with TRBJ2-1, with TRBD2 as a possible D gene (6 bases). The CDR3 is 15 amino acids. Germline V gene sequence: CDR1 LGHDT, CDR2 YNNKEL (reference sequence). The V end was cut by 2 bases, the J end by 2 bases, with 10 bases between.

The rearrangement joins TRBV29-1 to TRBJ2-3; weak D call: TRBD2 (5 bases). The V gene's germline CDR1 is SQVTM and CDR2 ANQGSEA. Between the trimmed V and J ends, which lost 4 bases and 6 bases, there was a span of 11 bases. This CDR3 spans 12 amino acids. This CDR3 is CSVVKWEDTQYF. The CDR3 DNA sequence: TGCAGCGTTGTAAAATGGGAGGATACGCAGTATTTT.

The CDR3 bases are TGCAGTGCTCGGGGGGGGCGTCCCTACGAGCAGTACTTC. Amino acids: CSARGGRPYEQYF. This chain joins TRBV20-1 and TRBJ2-7, with TRBD2 matching 8 bases. The germline gives CDR1 DFQATT, CDR2 SNEGSKA (reference sequence). The V segment lost 5 bases and the J segment 2 bases; nucleotides outside the gene matches: 5. The CDR3 is made up of 13 amino acids.

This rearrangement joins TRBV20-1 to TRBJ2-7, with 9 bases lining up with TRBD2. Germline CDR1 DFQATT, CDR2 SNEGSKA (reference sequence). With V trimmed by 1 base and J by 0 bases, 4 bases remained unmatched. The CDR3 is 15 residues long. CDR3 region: CSARVASGASYEQYF. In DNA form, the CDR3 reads TGCAGTGCTAGAGTGGCTAGCGGGGCCTCCTACGAGCAGTACTTC.

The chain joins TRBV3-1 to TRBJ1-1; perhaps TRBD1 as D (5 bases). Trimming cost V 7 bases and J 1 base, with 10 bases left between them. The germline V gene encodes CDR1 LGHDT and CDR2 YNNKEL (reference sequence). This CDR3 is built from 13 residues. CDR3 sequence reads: CASTFGANTEAFF. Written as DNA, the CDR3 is TGTGCCAGCACCTTCGGGGCGAACACTGAAGCTTTCTTT. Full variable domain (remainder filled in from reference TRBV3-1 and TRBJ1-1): DTAVSQTPKYLVTQMGNDKSIKCEQNLGHDTMYWYKQDSKKFLKIMFSYNNKELIINETVPNRFSPKSPDKAHLNLHINSLELGDSAVYFCASTFGANTEAFFGQGTRLTVV.